This TCR beta chain was identified in a study of T cells after yellow fever vaccination. A word on this clonotype: Its specificity is unknown.

TCRdb itself ran the 5' RACE reads through MiXCR, one entry per CDR3 protein. The sample has roughly 330,000 distinct CDR3 sequences; around 6.8% are singletons. Germline V gene data show CDR1 as LGHDT and CDR2 as YNNKEL (reference sequence). CDR3 length equals 17 residues. Between the trimmed V and J ends, which lost 5 bases and 10 bases, there was a span of 24 bases. The study's findings and limits: Abundant clonotypes from the bulk population could get into FACS-sorted repertoires as contaminants.

This TCR derives from a man aged 18 to 29 who received the YFV17D yellow fever vaccine. This chain connects TRBV3-1 to TRBJ1-6; D gene uncertain. The starting material was PBMCs, obtained more than 35 days after the first yellow fever vaccination. In DNA form, the CDR3 reads TGTGCCAGCAGCACCCAACGGACCGAGACTTTGGGCTCACCCCTCCACTTT. Protein: CASSTQRTETLGSPLHF.